The 27 T cell receptor beta chains in this list originate from one sample, sequenced in a study of blood T cell repertoires in COVID-19. Produced via immunoSEQ multiplex PCR; TCRdb's table is partial and in-frame only. The table records about 240,000 clones, roughly 82% of them present only once. The sample comprised peripheral blood. The origin of the receptors is a man older than 75 with acute or convalescent COVID-19.

This clone has just one count. The chain is built from TRBV5-1 and TRBJ1-5; 11 bases line up with TRBD1. The trim removed 3 bases at V and 2 bases at J, leaving 4 bases unmatched. The germline gives CDR1 SGHRS, CDR2 YFSETQ. The CDR3 extends over 16 amino acids. DNA for the CDR3: TGCGCCAGCAGCTCGGGACAGGGGGAAGGCAATCAGCCCCAGCATTTT. Protein: CASSSGQGEGNQPQHF.

The rearrangement links TRBV19 to TRBJ1-6; TRBD1 agrees at 9 bases. Looked up from germline, CDR1 is LNHDA and CDR2 is SQIVND (reference sequence). V gave up 4 bases and J gave up 5 bases; unmatched junction bases: 6. The CDR3 is 16 amino acids. The CDR3 DNA follows: TGTGCCAGTAGTACCGGACAGGGGTCCCATAATTCACCCCTCCACTTT. It specifies CASSTGQGSHNSPLHF.

The chain couples TRBV5-4 to TRBJ1-2; 7 bases line up with TRBD1. V shed 3 bases and J 4 bases; nucleotides not matched to a gene: 6. Germline CDR1 is SGHNT and CDR2 is YYREEE (reference sequence). There are 14 residues in the CDR3. The CDR3 DNA reads as TGTGCCAGCAGCTCACAGGGGTCGGGCTATGGCTACACCTTC. It encodes CASSSQGSGYGYTF.

The gene calls are TRBV19 and TRBJ2-7, with 11 bases fitting TRBD2. This CDR3 region has 15 residues. Trimming took 4 bases from V and 2 from J; bases not matched to a gene: 4. Per germline, CDR1 LNHDA and CDR2 SQIVND (reference sequence). The CDR3 sequence: CASSTLAGGPYEQYF. DNA for the CDR3: TGTGCCAGTAGTACTCTAGCGGGAGGCCCCTACGAGCAGTACTTC.

V is TRBV5-1 and J is TRBJ2-1, with 8 bases aligning to TRBD2. The J segment lost 5 bases and the V segment lost 4 bases, leaving 8 bases of the junction unmatched. Germline CDR1 and CDR2: SGHRS and YFSETQ. This CDR3 has 15 residues. CDR3 loop: CASSPSGGTHNEQFF. CDR3 DNA: TGCGCCAGCAGCCCCAGCGGGGGTACCCACAATGAGCAGTTCTTC.

The chain links TRBV24-1 to TRBJ2-3; TRBD1 might be the D (5 bases). CDR3 length: 16 amino acids. The germline V gene has CDR1 KGHDR and CDR2 SFDVKD. Trimming removed 0 bases at V and 0 bases at J, with 9 bases between. The CDR3 protein is CATSDLGPGSTDTQYF. DNA for the CDR3: TGTGCCACCAGTGATTTGGGGCCAGGGAGCACAGATACGCAGTATTTT.

In this sample, this clone turned up once. The V gene is TRBV5-4, the J gene TRBJ2-7; perhaps TRBD2 as D (6 bases). This CDR3 contains 15 residues. V dropped 4 bases and J dropped 1 base, with 15 bases sitting between them. From germline, CDR1 is SGHNT and CDR2 YYREEE (reference sequence). CDR3 sequence: CASSPPGTLSYEQYF. The CDR3 DNA follows: TGTGCCAGCAGCCCGCCCGGGACTTTGTCCTACGAGCAGTACTTC.

The chain employs TRBV12-3 or TRBV12-4 and TRBJ1-1; D not certain. V lost 1 base to trimming and J lost 4 bases, with 7 bases between them. The CDR3 spans 13 residues. The CDR3 DNA is TGTGCCAGCAGTTTAGGGTCCAGCACTGAAGCTTTCTTT. This sequence encodes CASSLGSSTEAFF.

This chain connects TRBV28 to TRBJ1-5, with 9 bases identical to TRBD1. Germline loops: CDR1 MDHEN, CDR2 SYDVKM. The J segment lost 3 bases and the V segment lost 5 bases, leaving 8 bases of the junction unmatched. CDR3 length: 16 residues. In DNA, the CDR3 is TGTGCCAGCAGTCCTGGGACAGGGTTTGCCAATCAGCCCCAGCATTTT. Translating it yields CASSPGTGFANQPQHF.

In this sample, this clone turned up once. CDR3 sequence (DNA): TGTGCCATCAGTGAGTCGGCGGGGGTAACCTACAATGAGCAGTTCTTC. Its protein is CAISESAGVTYNEQFF. The rearrangement uses TRBV10-3 and TRBJ2-1; 7 bases line up with TRBD2. Germline V gene sequence: CDR1 ENHRY, CDR2 SYGVKD. This CDR3 is 16 amino acids long. Trimming removed 0 bases from V and 2 bases from J; junction bases left unmatched: 4.

The V and J genes are TRBV29-1 and TRBJ2-1; TRBD2 matches at 7 bases. Losses at the gene ends were 4 bases for V and 4 bases for J; bases not matched to a gene: 4. Germline V gene data show CDR1 as SQVTM and CDR2 as ANQGSEA. This CDR3 comprises 13 residues. As DNA, the CDR3 is TGCAGCGTTGTTCCTAGCGGATACAATGAGCAGTTCTTC. Translation: CSVVPSGYNEQFF.

The chain recombines TRBV3-1 (or the pseudogene TRBV3-2) with TRBJ1-6; perhaps TRBD1 as D (5 bases). Trimming left V 2 bases short and J 7 bases short, with 9 bases between. The CDR3 runs 14 residues. Germline CDR1 and CDR2: LGHDT and YNNKEL (reference sequence). The DNA for the CDR3 is TGTGCCAGCAGCCAACGCAACAGGAATTCACCCCTCCACTTT. Its translation is CASSQRNRNSPLHF.

This chain uses TRBV28 with TRBJ2-1, with 7 positions matching TRBD2. J was trimmed by 6 bases and V by 2 bases; bases with no gene match: 1. The CDR3 runs to 13 residues. Germline lookup yields CDR1 MDHEN and CDR2 SYDVKM. CDR3 nucleotide sequence: TGTGCCAGCAGTTTAGGGAGGGGCAATGAGCAGTTCTTC. Its translation: CASSLGRGNEQFF. Drawing the rest from reference TRBV28 and TRBJ2-1, the complete variable domain is DVKVTQSSRYLVKRTGEKVFLECVQDMDHENMFWYRQDPGLGLRLIYFSYDVKMKEKGDIPEGYSVSREKKERFSLILESASTNQTSMYLCASSLGRGNEQFFGPGTRLTVL.

The gene calls are TRBV3-1 (or the pseudogene TRBV3-2) and TRBJ1-1, with TRBD1 as a possible D gene (6 bases). The CDR3 totals 15 residues. Germline values: CDR1 LGHDT, CDR2 YNNKEL (reference sequence). V gave up 1 base and J gave up 5 bases, with 14 bases separating them. The DNA of the CDR3 is TGTGCCAGCAGCCAAGGCGGGGGGCCGAAGACTGAAGCTTTCTTT. Encoded protein: CASSQGGGPKTEAFF.

This chain uses TRBV5-1 with TRBJ2-2, with 12 bases aligning to TRBD2. The CDR3 is 15 residues long. The germline gives CDR1 SGHRS, CDR2 YFSETQ. V lost 5 bases and J lost 4; bases outside the gene matches: 3. The CDR3 region is CASRSTSGSTGELFF. The CDR3 region has the DNA TGCGCCAGCAGGTCGACTAGCGGGAGCACCGGGGAGCTGTTTTTT.

The rearrangement links TRBV19 to TRBJ1-2, with D perhaps matching TRBD1 (5 bases). With 4 bases removed from V and 4 bases from J, the gap between germline ends came to 10 bases. This CDR3 is 13 amino acids long. From germline, CDR1 is LNHDA and CDR2 SQIVND (reference sequence). The CDR3 spells CASSRNQGYGYTF. DNA of the CDR3: TGTGCCAGTAGTAGAAATCAGGGCTATGGCTACACCTTC.

The chain links TRBV9 to TRBJ2-2, with D uncertain. V was pared by 5 bases and J by 0 bases, with 8 bases between. Looked up from germline, CDR1 is SGDLS and CDR2 is YYNGEE. CDR3 length equals 14 residues. DNA for the CDR3: TGTGCCAGCAGATTCAGTTCGAACACCGGGGAGCTGTTTTTT. Encoded protein: CASRFSSNTGELFF.

The rearrangement joins TRBV6-5 to TRBJ2-2, with 7 bases aligning to TRBD2. Germline V lookup: CDR1 MNHEY, CDR2 SVGAGI. Trimming cost V 6 bases and J 4 bases; bases outside gene matches: 5. This CDR3 is 14 amino acids long. In nucleotides, the CDR3 is TGTGCCAGCAGCCCGGGACTACTCACCGGGGAGCTGTTTTTT. It is translated as CASSPGLLTGELFF.

V and J are TRBV7-8 and TRBJ2-1; D may be TRBD2 (7 bases). The V end was cut by 6 bases, the J end by 4 bases, with 13 bases between. The CDR3 totals 14 residues. CDR1 and CDR2 from the germline V gene are SGHVS and FQNEAQ. CDR3 sequence reads: CASRLGGPYNEQFF. The DNA for the CDR3 is TGTGCCAGCAGACTCGGGGGGCCGTACAATGAGCAGTTCTTC.

The chain is built from TRBV6-1 and TRBJ2-5; TRBD1 agrees at 8 bases. V lost 2 bases to trimming and J lost 4 bases; unmatched junction nucleotides: 6. CDR3 length: 15 residues. Germline V gene data show CDR1 as MNHNS and CDR2 as SASEGT. The CDR3 nucleotides read TGTGCCAGCAGTGAAATGGGACAGGTAGCAGAGACCCAGTACTTC. Encoded protein: CASSEMGQVAETQYF.

V is TRBV5-1 and J is TRBJ1-4; no clear D. The CDR3 is made up of 14 amino acids. Trimming took off 4 bases at V and 5 bases at J, with 12 bases between the two ends. The germline V gene encodes CDR1 SGHRS and CDR2 YFSETQ. CDR3 protein: CASSRLGGNEKLFF. CDR3 DNA sequence: TGCGCCAGCAGCCGACTCGGAGGGAATGAAAAACTGTTTTTT.

V is TRBV19 and J is TRBJ2-1; TRBD2 matches at 8 bases. J gave up 7 bases and V 1 base, and 9 bases lay outside the gene matches. The CDR3 has 16 amino acids. Germline CDR1 LNHDA, CDR2 SQIVND (reference sequence). In DNA, the CDR3 is TGTGCCAGTAGTATAGTCCCTAGCGGGCTTGGAAATGAGCAGTTCTTC. Amino acids: CASSIVPSGLGNEQFF.

This chain links TRBV7-9 with TRBJ2-7; D is undetermined. The ends were cut back, 1 base at V and 3 bases at J, with 7 bases in the middle. The germline CDR1 and CDR2 sequences are SEHNR and FQNEAQ (reference sequence). The CDR3 length is 13 residues. The DNA for the CDR3 is TGTGCCAGCAGCTTAGATCTACGCTACGAGCAGTACTTC. It translates to CASSLDLRYEQYF.

This chain connects TRBV9 to TRBJ2-3, with TRBD2 identical over 8 bases. Germline CDR1 and CDR2: SGDLS and YYNGEE. CDR3 size: 15 residues. The junction had 3 bases not matched to a gene; V was cut back by 2 bases and J by 1 base. The CDR3, as DNA: TGTGCCAGCAGCGTTTACGGGGGGGGCACAGATACGCAGTATTTT. Protein: CASSVYGGGTDTQYF.

This chain uses TRBV28 with TRBJ1-4; the D is unclear. V gave up 5 bases and J gave up 5 bases, with 12 bases separating them. The CDR3 is made up of 14 amino acids. The germline gives CDR1 MDHEN, CDR2 SYDVKM. The CDR3 coding sequence is TGTGCCAGCAGTCGCCCCCGCGGAAATGAAAAACTGTTTTTT. This sequence encodes CASSRPRGNEKLFF. Complete variable domain (other parts from reference TRBV28 and TRBJ1-4): DVKVTQSSRYLVKRTGEKVFLECVQDMDHENMFWYRQDPGLGLRLIYFSYDVKMKEKGDIPEGYSVSREKKERFSLILESASTNQTSMYLCASSRPRGNEKLFFGSGTQLSVL.

V gene TRBV2 combines with J gene TRBJ2-4; 9 bases align to TRBD1. The CDR3 extends over 20 amino acids. V dropped 8 bases and J dropped 1; count of bases not matched to a gene: 21. Germline assignment: CDR1 SNHLY and CDR2 FYNNEI. The CDR3 loop is CASLGFRTGGDKAAKNIQYF. The DNA of the CDR3 is TGTGCCAGCTTAGGATTCCGTACAGGGGGCGATAAGGCGGCCAAAAACATTCAGTACTTC.

The chain recombines TRBV3-1 (or the pseudogene TRBV3-2) with TRBJ1-5; maybe TRBD1 (6 bases). In germline, CDR1 is LGHDT, CDR2 YNNKEL (reference sequence). CDR3 size: 12 residues. V was shortened by 11 bases and J by 7 bases, with 15 bases between the two germline ends. In nucleotides, the CDR3 is TGTGCCTCCAACACAGGGACACAGCCCCAGCATTTT. It yields the protein CASNTGTQPQHF.